What follows are 24 T cell receptor beta chains derived from one specimen sequenced in a study of tumor and adjacent non-tumor tissue in lung cancer. The template was RNA from unsorted bulk tissue. Three rounds of nested PCR, following a modified ARM-PCR protocol, produced the TCRbeta library. In TCRdb, the multiplex PCR reads were re-called with MiXCR into one record per CDR3 protein. This table has roughly 220,000 distinct CDR3 sequences, around 70% appearing once. The sequenced material came from lung tumor tissue. These receptor sequences come from a man between 60 and 75 years old with non-small cell lung cancer.

In the case of this clonotype: Germline is not matched at one junction end, which may reflect a read error. The rearrangement uses TRBV14 and TRBJ2-5; D might be TRBD1 (5 bases). CDR3 length: 14 amino acids. CDR1 is SGHDN and CDR2 is FVKESK in the germline V gene. The CDR3 loop is CASNQVSRGETQYF. In DNA form, the CDR3 reads TGTGCCAGCAACCAAGTATCTAGGGGAGAGACCCAGTACTTC.

To note about this clonotype: A junction boundary mismatches the germline segment, possibly from a read error. The V call is TRBV29-1, the J call TRBJ2-1; 11 bases are a match to TRBD1. Germline V CDR1 and CDR2: SQVTM, ANQGSEA. CDR3 size: 14 residues. As DNA, the CDR3 is TGCAGCGCCGGGGGGACAGGGGGTGAAAATGAGCAGTCCTTC. Translated, it gives CSAGGTGGENEQSF.

The chain links TRBV20-1 to TRBJ1-4; D remains ambiguous. Germline V gene data show CDR1 as DFQATT and CDR2 as SNEGSKA (reference sequence). V gave up 4 bases and J gave up 9 bases, with 12 bases separating them. CDR3 length: 12 residues. DNA for the CDR3: TGCAGTGCTACAGAGACAAATAAAAAACTGTTTTTT. This gives the protein CSATETNKKLFF.

About this clonotype: A much bigger clone sits one base away, suggesting this may be a read error. V gene TRBV12-5 combines with J gene TRBJ2-7; maybe TRBD1 (6 bases). The CDR3 extends over 12 amino acids. V shed 8 bases and J shed 3 bases, with 11 bases lying between them. Germline V CDR1 and CDR2: LGHNT, FRNRAP. Written as DNA, the CDR3 is TGTGCTAGTTGTGAACAGGGCTACGAGCAGTACTTC. Encoded protein: CASCEQGYEQYF.

For this clonotype: This may be a read error: a much more frequent sequence differs by one nucleotide. The chain combines TRBV6-2 or TRBV6-3 with TRBJ1-5; D remains unclear. V dropped 2 bases and J dropped 6 bases, with 14 bases sitting between them. The germline CDR1 and CDR2 sequences are MNHEY and SVGEGT. This CDR3 spans 15 amino acids. As DNA, the CDR3 is TGTGCCAGCAGTTACCACCGAACCGGCATTCAGCCCCAGCATTTT. Translation: CASSYHRTGIQPQHF.

In the case of this clonotype: A junction end diverges from the germline sequence, so it may reflect a read error. The V and J genes are TRBV20-1 and TRBJ2-3; 9 positions agree with TRBD1. The germline V gene encodes CDR1 DFQATT and CDR2 SNEGSKA (reference sequence). This CDR3 is 17 amino acids long. CDR3 in DNA: TGCAGTGCTAGAGATCTCATGGGACAGGGTGTTACAGATATGCAGTATTTT. Protein: CSARDLMGQGVTDMQYF.

Concerning this clonotype: Lacking the conserved final phenylalanine or tryptophan, this CDR3 likely reflects a read error. J is TRBJ1-5 and V is TRBV20-1, with D possibly being TRBD1 (6 bases). The V end lost 7 bases, the J end lost 3 bases, and 22 bases lay between the germline ends. This CDR3 is built from 16 residues. Germline-derived CDR1 and CDR2 are DFQATT and SNEGSKA (reference sequence). The CDR3 DNA sequence: TGCAGTGTTAGTAAGGCGGGTGGGGGGCCCAATCAGCCCCAGCATCTT. This codes for CSVSKAGGGPNQPQHL.

With regard to this clonotype: A much larger clone differs by one base, so this may be a read error. This chain connects TRBV29-1 to TRBJ1-1, with no clear D. In germline, CDR1 is SQVTM, CDR2 ANQGSEA. The CDR3 length is 11 residues. CDR3 bases: TGCAGCGCCGGGAGGAACACTGAAACTTTCTTT. Its translation: CSAGRNTETFF.

The chain is built from TRBV19 and TRBJ2-1, with 11 nucleotides matching TRBD2. CDR3 size: 19 residues. With V trimmed by 6 bases and J by 1 base, 14 bases remained unmatched. Per the germline V gene, CDR1 is LNHDA and CDR2 is SQIVND (reference sequence). The CDR3 region is CASRSLTSGTGGSYNEQFF. The CDR3 DNA follows: TGTGCCAGTAGATCCTTGACTAGCGGGACAGGAGGATCCTACAATGAGCAGTTCTTC.

On this clonotype itself: Possible read error: a much larger clone is one base away. The chain has TRBV6-1 and TRBJ1-5, with D unclear. CDR3 length: 15 amino acids. Germline V gene lookup returns CDR1 MNHNS and CDR2 SASEGT. In DNA form, the CDR3 reads TGTGACAGCAGTCTAACAAACACCCCCGTTCAGCCCCAGCATTTT. It codes for CDSSLTNTPVQPQHF.

This clonotype is a singleton in its sample. The CDR3 ends on some other residue instead of the conserved phenylalanine or tryptophan, so this is likely a read error. The V and J genes are TRBV6-1 and TRBJ1-1; D uncertain. CDR1 and CDR2 (germline): MNHNS, SASEGT. The CDR3 contains 14 residues. The CDR3 reads CVSRFGFSNTEAFY. The CDR3 DNA is TGTGTCAGCAGATTTGGTTTTTCGAACACTGAAGCTTTCTAT.

V usage is TRBV7-8 and J usage is TRBJ2-1, with 12 positions matching TRBD2. The CDR3 loop spans 16 amino acids. Germline CDR1 is SGHVS and CDR2 is FQNEAQ. V dropped 5 bases and J dropped 4; count of bases not matched to a gene: 6. This CDR3 reads CASSRATSGGYNEQFF. CDR3 nucleotide sequence: TGTGCCAGCAGCCGGGCGACTAGCGGGGGATACAATGAGCAGTTCTTC.

As regards this clonotype: A junction end diverges from the germline sequence, so it may reflect a read error. This chain connects TRBV6-2 or TRBV6-3 to TRBJ1-2; 10 nucleotides align to TRBD1. Germline assignment: CDR1 MNHEY and CDR2 SVGEGT. The CDR3 has 15 amino acids. The CDR3 coding sequence is TGCGCCAGAAGTATATCAACCGGGACAGGGGAAGGCTACACCTTC. As protein: CARSISTGTGEGYTF.

This clonotype was seen at least ten times. V gene TRBV29-1 combines with J gene TRBJ2-2; D is tentatively TRBD1 or TRBD2 (5 bases each). Germline assignment: CDR1 SQVTM and CDR2 ANQGSEA. The CDR3 extends over 16 amino acids. Trimming left V 6 bases short and J 2 bases short, with 19 bases between. The CDR3 nucleotides are TGCAGCGTCATAAGGGACGGACACCTTAACACCGGGGAGCTGTTTTTT. Translation: CSVIRDGHLNTGELFF.

The CDR3: CASSFPGTLGGELFF. The CDR3 DNA is TGTGCCAGCAGCTTCCCCGGGACATTGGGCGGGGAGCTGTTTTTT. The gene calls are TRBV7-3 and TRBJ2-2, with D possibly TRBD1 on 6 matching bases. Trimming left V 3 bases short and J 7 bases short, with 15 bases between. The CDR3 extends over 15 amino acids. CDR1 is SGHTA, CDR2 FQGTGA, per germline.

The chain is built from TRBV11-1 and TRBJ2-5; D gene uncertain. The germline V gene has CDR1 SGHAT and CDR2 FQDESV (reference sequence). V was cut by 5 bases and J by 3 bases, with 13 bases left in between. The CDR3 consists of 14 residues. In DNA, the CDR3 is TGTGCCAGCAGCCTCGACGCGCTAAAAGAGACCCAGTACTTC. It encodes CASSLDALKETQYF.

This clonotype was seen a handful of times. The J gene is TRBJ2-7, the V gene TRBV12-5, with 8 bases aligning to TRBD2. V was pared by 5 bases and J by 1 base, with 4 bases of the junction left unmatched. Germline V gene data show CDR1 as LGHNT and CDR2 as FRNRAP. The CDR3 length is 14 residues. The CDR3 nucleotides read TGTGCTAGTGGTCCCGGGGGGGTATCCTACGAGCAGTACTTC. Protein: CASGPGGVSYEQYF. Using reference TRBV12-5 and TRBJ2-7 for the parts outside the CDR3, the full variable domain is DARVTQTPRHKVTEMGQEVTMRCQPILGHNTVFWYRQTMMQGLELLAYFRNRAPLDDSGMPKDRFSAEMPDATLATLKIQPSEPRDSAVYFCASGPGGVSYEQYFGPGTRLTVT.

Note on this clonotype: One end of the junction fails to match germline, which may point to a read error. V usage is TRBV13 and J usage is TRBJ2-2; a weak D match, TRBD2 (6 bases). Germline assignment: CDR1 PRHDT and CDR2 FYEKMQ (reference sequence). The CDR3 totals 15 residues. The CDR3 sequence is CASNLAGSAVGELFF. In DNA, the CDR3 is TGTGCCAGCAACTTAGCCGGGAGCGCCGTCGGGGAGCTGTTTTTT.

Comment on this clonotype: The CDR3 does not close with the conserved phenylalanine or tryptophan, likely indicating a read error. J is TRBJ1-1 and V is TRBV29-1; D gene unclear. Germline V CDR1 and CDR2: SQVTM, ANQGSEA. The CDR3 is made up of 12 amino acids. Trimming took off 1 base at V and 9 bases at J, with 12 bases between the two ends. In nucleotides, the CDR3 is TGCAGCGTTGAAGGTGGATCCGCTAAAGCTTTCTCA. Residues: CSVEGGSAKAFS.

Details on this clonotype: A read error may account for a junction end that differs from germline. This chain links TRBV20-1 with TRBJ2-2; D is unclear. The CDR3 covers 14 residues. Germline loops: CDR1 DFQATT, CDR2 SNEGSKA (reference sequence). CDR3 region: CSATSPQNIGELFF. The DNA of the CDR3 is TGCAGTGCTACCAGTCCCCAGAACATCGGGGAGCTGTTTTTT.

The rearrangement uses TRBV11-2 and TRBJ2-7; D perhaps matches TRBD1 (6 bases). Looked up from germline, CDR1 is SGHAT and CDR2 is FQNNGV. The CDR3 is made up of 18 amino acids. V was shortened by 5 bases and J by 5 bases, with 28 bases between the two germline ends. The CDR3 coding sequence is TGTGCCAGCAGCCTGAGAACACTTGGGGGCGAGAGGCCCCACGAGCAGTACTTC. Its protein is CASSLRTLGGERPHEQYF.

Points on this clonotype: A read error is possible here, since a much larger clone lies one base away. CDR3 in amino acids: CASSLGRVVSYEQYF. CDR3 DNA sequence: TGTGCCAGCAGTTTGGGGCGAGTAGTGTCCTACGAGCAGTACTTC. The chain carries TRBV12-3 or TRBV12-4 and TRBJ2-7; maybe TRBD1 (5 bases). The length of the CDR3 is 15 residues. Trimming pared 3 bases from V and 1 base from J, leaving 13 bases between.

Only one count was recorded for this clonotype. This chain links TRBV20-1 with TRBJ2-3; D is possibly TRBD1 (5 bases). The CDR3 has 14 amino acids. Germline lookup yields CDR1 DFQATT and CDR2 SNEGSKA (reference sequence). Trimming shortened V by 6 bases and J by 5 bases, and 18 bases separated the two germline ends. In DNA, the CDR3 is TGCAGTGCCCTCCCTGGGGCCCCCGTAGATACGCAGTATTTT. Protein: CSALPGAPVDTQYF.

The chain is built from TRBV1 and TRBJ1-1. TRBV1 is listed as a pseudogene. The CDR3 totals 14 residues. The CDR3 loop reads CTSSPTSTASEAFF. The CDR3 nucleotides are TGCACCAGCAGCCCCACATCGACCGCTAGTGAAGCTTTCTTT.